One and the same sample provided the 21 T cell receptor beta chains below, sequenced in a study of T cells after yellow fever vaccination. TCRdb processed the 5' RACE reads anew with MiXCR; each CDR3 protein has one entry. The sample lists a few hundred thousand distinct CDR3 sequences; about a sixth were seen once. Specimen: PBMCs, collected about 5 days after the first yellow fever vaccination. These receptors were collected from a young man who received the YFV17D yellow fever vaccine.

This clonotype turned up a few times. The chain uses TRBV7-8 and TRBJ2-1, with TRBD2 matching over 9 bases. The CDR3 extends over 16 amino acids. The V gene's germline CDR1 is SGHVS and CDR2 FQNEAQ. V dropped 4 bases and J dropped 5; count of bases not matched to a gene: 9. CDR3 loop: CASSSESGGPNNEQFF. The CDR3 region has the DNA TGTGCCAGCAGCTCAGAAAGCGGGGGGCCCAACAATGAGCAGTTCTTC. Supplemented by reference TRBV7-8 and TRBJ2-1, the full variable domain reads GAGVSQSPRYKVAKRGQDVALRCDPISGHVSLFWYQQALGQGPEFLTYFQNEAQLDKSGLPSDRFFAERPEGSVSTLKIQRTQQEDSAVYLCASSSESGGPNNEQFFGPGTRLTVL.

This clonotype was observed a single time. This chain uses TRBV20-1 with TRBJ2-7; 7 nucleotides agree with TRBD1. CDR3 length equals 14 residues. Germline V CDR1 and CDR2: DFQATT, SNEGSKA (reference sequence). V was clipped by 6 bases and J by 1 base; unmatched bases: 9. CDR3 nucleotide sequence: TGCAGTGCAACAACAGGGGAGAGGTCCTACGAGCAGTACGTC. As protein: CSATTGERSYEQYV.

DNA of the CDR3: TGTGCCAGCAGTCCGGGGACAGGGAGTGTCACTGAAGCTTTCTTT. Its protein is CASSPGTGSVTEAFF. The chain joins TRBV27 to TRBJ1-1; 9 bases are shared with TRBD1. Germline V gene data show CDR1 as MNHEY and CDR2 as SMNVEV (reference sequence). The ends lost 5 bases at V and 4 bases at J; junction bases unmatched: 8. This CDR3 comprises 15 residues.

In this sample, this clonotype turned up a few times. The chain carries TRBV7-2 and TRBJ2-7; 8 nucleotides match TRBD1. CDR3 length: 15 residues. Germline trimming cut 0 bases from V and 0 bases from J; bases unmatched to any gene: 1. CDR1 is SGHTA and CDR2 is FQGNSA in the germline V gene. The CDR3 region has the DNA TGTGCCAGCAGCTTAGCGGGACAGGACTCCTACGAGCAGTACTTC. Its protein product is CASSLAGQDSYEQYF.

Written as DNA, the CDR3 is TGTGCCAGCAGTTACGCGGGGGGGCCCATCAATGAGCAGTTCTTC. It translates to CASSYAGGPINEQFF. The V gene is TRBV6-5, the J gene TRBJ2-1, with 9 nucleotides matching TRBD2. V dropped 2 bases and J dropped 6; count of bases not matched to a gene: 5. From germline, CDR1 is MNHEY and CDR2 SVGAGI. The CDR3 spans 15 residues.

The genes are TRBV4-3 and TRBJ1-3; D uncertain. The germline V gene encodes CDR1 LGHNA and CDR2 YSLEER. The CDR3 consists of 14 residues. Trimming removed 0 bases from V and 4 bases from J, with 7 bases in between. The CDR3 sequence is CASSQDSQGNTIYF. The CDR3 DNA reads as TGCGCCAGCAGCCAAGATAGCCAAGGAAACACCATATATTTT.

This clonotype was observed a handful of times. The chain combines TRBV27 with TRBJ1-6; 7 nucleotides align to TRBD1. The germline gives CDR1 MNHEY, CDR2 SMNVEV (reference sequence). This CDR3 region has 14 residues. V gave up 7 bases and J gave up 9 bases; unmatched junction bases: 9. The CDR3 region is CASTITGTASPLHF. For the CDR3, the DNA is TGTGCCAGCACCATCACTGGGACAGCTTCACCCCTCCACTTT.

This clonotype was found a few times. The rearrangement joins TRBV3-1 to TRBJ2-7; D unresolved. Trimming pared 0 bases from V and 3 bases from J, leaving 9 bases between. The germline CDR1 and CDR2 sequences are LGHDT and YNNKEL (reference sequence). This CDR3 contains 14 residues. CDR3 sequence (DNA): TGTGCCAGCAGCCAAGAGGCGGATTTCTACGAGCAGTACTTC. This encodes CASSQEADFYEQYF.

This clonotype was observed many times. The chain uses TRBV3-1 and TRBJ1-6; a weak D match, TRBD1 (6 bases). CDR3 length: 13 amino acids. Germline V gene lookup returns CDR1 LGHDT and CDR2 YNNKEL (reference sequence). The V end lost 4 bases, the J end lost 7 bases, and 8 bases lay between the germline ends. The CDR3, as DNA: TGTGCCAGCAGCCTTGACAGGAATTCACCCCTCCACTTT. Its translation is CASSLDRNSPLHF.

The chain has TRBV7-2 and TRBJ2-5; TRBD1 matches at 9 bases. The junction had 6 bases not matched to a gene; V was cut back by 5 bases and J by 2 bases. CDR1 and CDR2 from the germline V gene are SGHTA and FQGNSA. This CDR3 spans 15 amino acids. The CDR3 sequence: CASSDRGGGQETQYF. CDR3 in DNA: TGTGCCAGCAGCGACAGGGGGGGGGGACAAGAGACCCAGTACTTC.

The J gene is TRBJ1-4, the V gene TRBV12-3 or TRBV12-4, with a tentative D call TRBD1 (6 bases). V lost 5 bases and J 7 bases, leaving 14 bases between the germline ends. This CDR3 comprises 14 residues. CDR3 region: CASSLDRRSEKLFF. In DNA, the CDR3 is TGTGCCAGCAGTCTCGACAGGAGATCTGAAAAACTGTTTTTT.

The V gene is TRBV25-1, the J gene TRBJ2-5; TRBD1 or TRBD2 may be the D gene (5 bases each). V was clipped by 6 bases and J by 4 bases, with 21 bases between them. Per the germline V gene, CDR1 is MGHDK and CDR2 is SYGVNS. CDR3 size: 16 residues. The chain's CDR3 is CASSLPGRIEAETQYF. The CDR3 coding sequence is TGTGCCAGCAGCCTACCGGGACGAATAGAGGCAGAGACCCAGTACTTC.

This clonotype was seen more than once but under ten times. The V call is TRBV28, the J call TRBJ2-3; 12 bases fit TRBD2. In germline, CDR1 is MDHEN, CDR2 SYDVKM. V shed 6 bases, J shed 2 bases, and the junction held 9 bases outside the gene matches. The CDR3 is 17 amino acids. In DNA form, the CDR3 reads TGTGCCAGCAGCACCGGGACTAGCGGGTTATACACAGATACGCAGTATTTT. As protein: CASSTGTSGLYTDTQYF.

The DNA for the CDR3 is TGCAGTGCTAGATCCCCCGGGATCGACGAGCAGTACGTC. Encoded protein: CSARSPGIDEQYV. The chain uses TRBV20-1 and TRBJ2-7, with D perhaps matching TRBD2 (5 bases). The V end lost 2 bases, the J end lost 5 bases, and 13 bases lay between the germline ends. Per germline, CDR1 DFQATT and CDR2 SNEGSKA (reference sequence). This CDR3 has 13 residues.

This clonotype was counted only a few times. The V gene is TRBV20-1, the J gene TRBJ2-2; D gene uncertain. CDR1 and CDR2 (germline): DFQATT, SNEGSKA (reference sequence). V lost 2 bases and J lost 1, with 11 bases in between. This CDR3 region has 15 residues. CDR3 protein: CSARKRLGNTGELFF. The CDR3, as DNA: TGCAGTGCTAGAAAGAGGTTGGGGAACACCGGGGAGCTGTTTTTT.

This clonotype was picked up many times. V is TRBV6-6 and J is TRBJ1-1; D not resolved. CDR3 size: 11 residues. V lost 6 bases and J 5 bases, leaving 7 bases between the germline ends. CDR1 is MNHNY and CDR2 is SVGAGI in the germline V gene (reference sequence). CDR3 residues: CASRKGTEAFF. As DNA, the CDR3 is TGTGCCAGCAGAAAGGGAACTGAAGCTTTCTTT.

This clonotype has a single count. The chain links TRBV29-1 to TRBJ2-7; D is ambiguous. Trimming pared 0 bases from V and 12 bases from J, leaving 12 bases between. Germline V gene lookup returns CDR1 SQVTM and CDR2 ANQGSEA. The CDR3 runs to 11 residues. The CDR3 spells CSVEDAEKWYV. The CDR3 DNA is TGCAGCGTTGAAGATGCCGAGAAGTGGTACGTC.

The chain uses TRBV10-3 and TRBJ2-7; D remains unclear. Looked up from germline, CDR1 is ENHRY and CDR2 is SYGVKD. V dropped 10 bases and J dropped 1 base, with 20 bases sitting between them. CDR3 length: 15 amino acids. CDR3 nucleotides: TGTGCCACCCTTGAGACAAGTACCGGTTCCTACGAGCAGTACGTC. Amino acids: CATLETSTGSYEQYV.

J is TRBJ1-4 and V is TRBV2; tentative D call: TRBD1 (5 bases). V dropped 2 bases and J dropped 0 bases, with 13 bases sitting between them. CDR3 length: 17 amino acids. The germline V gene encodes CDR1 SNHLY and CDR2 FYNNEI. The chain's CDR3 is CASSELVLTATNEKLFF. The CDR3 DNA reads TGTGCCAGCAGTGAACTTGTGCTGACAGCAACTAATGAAAAACTGTTTTTT. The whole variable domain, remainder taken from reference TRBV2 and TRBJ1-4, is EPEVTQTPSHQVTQMGQEVILRCVPISNHLYFYWYRQILGQKVEFLVSFYNNEISEKSEIFDDQFSVERPDGSNFTLKIRSTKLEDSAMYFCASSELVLTATNEKLFFGSGTQLSVL.

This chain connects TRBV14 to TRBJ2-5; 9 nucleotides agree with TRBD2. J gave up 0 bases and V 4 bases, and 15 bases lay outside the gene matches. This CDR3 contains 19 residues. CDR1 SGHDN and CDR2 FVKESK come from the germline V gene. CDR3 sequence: CASSPRYGSSGGYQETQYF. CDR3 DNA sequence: TGTGCCAGCAGCCCCCGATACGGAAGTAGCGGGGGATACCAAGAGACCCAGTACTTC. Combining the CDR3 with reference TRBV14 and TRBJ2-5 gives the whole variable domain EAGVTQFPSHSVIEKGQTVTLRCDPISGHDNLYWYRRVMGKEIKFLLHFVKESKQDESGMPNNRFLAERTGGTYSTLKVQPAELEDSGVYFCASSPRYGSSGGYQETQYFGPGTRLLVL.

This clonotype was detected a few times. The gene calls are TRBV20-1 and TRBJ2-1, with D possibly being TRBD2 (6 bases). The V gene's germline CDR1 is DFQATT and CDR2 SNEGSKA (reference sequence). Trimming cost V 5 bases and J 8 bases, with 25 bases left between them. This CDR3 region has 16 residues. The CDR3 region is CSAPQLGGRASYEQFF. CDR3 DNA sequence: TGCAGTGCTCCGCAGTTGGGGGGTAGGGCCTCATATGAGCAGTTCTTC.